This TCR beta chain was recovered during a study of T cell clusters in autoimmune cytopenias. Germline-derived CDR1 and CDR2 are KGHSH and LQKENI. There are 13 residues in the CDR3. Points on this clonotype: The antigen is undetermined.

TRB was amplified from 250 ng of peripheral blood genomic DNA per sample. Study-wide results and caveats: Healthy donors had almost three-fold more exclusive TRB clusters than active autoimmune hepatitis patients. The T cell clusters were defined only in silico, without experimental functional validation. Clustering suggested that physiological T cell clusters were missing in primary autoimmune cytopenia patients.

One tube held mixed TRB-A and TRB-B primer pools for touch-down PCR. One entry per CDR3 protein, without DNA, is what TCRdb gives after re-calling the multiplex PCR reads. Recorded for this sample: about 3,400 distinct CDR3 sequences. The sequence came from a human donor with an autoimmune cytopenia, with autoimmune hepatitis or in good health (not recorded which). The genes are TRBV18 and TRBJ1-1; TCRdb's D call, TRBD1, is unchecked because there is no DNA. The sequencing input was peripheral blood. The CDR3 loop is CASSPGANTEAFF.